This record concerns one T cell receptor beta chain sequence. Diagnoses used clinical symptoms, serum thyroxine and TRAb, thyroid ultrasound and orbital computed tomography. Researchers took RNA transcripts and amplified the TCR beta CDR3 regions from them. RT-PCR in the first round (using the HTBI primer set) targeted the TCR CDR3. TCRdb re-derived calls from the multiplex PCR reads in MiXCR, one entry per CDR3 protein. The sample records hundreds of thousands of distinct CDR3 sequences, just under 45% being singletons. These data come from a study of T cells in Graves' hyperthyroidism and ophthalmopathy. V lost 5 bases to trimming and J lost 3 bases; unmatched junction nucleotides: 8. This CDR3 has 15 amino acids. CDR1 is PRHDT and CDR2 is FYEKMQ in the germline V gene (reference sequence).

The sequence was obtained from an adult man with Graves' disease, either hyperthyroidism or ophthalmopathy (not recorded which). The sequenced sample consisted of peripheral blood or thyroid tissue (not recorded which). The chain couples TRBV13 to TRBJ1-2, with 8 positions matching TRBD1. The CDR3 here is CASSQRTGSYYGYTF. The CDR3 DNA sequence: TGTGCCAGCAGCCAACGGACAGGGTCGTACTATGGCTACACCTTC.